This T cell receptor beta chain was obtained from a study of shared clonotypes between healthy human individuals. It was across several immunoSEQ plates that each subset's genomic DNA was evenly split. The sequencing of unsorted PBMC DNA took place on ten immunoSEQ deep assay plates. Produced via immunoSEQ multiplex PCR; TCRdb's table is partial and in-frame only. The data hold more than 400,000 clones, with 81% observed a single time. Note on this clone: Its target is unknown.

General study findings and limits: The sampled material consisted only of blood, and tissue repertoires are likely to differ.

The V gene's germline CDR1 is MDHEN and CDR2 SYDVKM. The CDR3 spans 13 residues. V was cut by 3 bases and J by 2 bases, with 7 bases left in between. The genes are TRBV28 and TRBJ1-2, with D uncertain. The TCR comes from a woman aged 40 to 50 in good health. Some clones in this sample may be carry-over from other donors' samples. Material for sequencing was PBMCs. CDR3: CASSLIVNYGYTF. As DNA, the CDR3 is TGTGCCAGCAGTTTGATAGTAAACTATGGCTACACCTTC.